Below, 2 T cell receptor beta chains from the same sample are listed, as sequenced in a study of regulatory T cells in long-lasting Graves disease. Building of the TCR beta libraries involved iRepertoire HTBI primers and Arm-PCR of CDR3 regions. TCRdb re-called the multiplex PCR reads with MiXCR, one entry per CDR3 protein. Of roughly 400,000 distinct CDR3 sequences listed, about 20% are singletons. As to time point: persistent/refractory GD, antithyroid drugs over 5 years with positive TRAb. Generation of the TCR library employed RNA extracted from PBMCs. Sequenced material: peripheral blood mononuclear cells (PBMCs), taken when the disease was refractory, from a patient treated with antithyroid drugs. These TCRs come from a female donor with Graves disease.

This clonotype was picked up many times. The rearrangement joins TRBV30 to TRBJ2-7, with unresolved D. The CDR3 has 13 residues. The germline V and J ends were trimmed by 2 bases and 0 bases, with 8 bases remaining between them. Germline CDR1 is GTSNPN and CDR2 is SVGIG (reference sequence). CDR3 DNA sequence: TGTGCCTGGAGTCCCCTCTTCTCCTACGAGCAGTACTTC. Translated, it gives CAWSPLFSYEQYF.

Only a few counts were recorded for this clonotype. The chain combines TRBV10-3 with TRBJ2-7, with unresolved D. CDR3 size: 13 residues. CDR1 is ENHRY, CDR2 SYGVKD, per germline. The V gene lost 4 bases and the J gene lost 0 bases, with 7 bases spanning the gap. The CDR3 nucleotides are TGTGCCATCAGTGGTGGGCTCTCCTACGAGCAGTACTTC. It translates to CAISGGLSYEQYF.